This T cell receptor beta chain appears in the sequencing data of a study of OX40 agonist ivuxolimab in advanced cancers. This clone appeared a single time. Germline loops: CDR1 SGHAT, CDR2 FQNNGV. V lost 5 bases to trimming and J lost 3 bases, with 8 bases between them. The CDR3 totals 12 residues. Sequencing was performed with immunoSEQ multiplex PCR; in TCRdb, only in-frame clones are kept and a portion is missing. The sample shows tens of thousands of clones, under 95% of them seen only once. The rearrangement joins TRBV11-2 to TRBJ2-7; D not resolved. The receptor was derived from an adult with an advanced solid tumor such as melanoma, head and neck, liver or kidney cancer. Sequenced material: CD4+ or CD8+ T cells sorted from blood, taken in a trial of the OX40 agonist ivuxolimab. The CDR3 protein is CASSVDGYEQYF. CDR3 nucleotide sequence: TGTGCCAGCAGCGTGGACGGCTACGAGCAGTACTTC.